These 29 T cell receptor beta chains came from one sample sequenced in a study of siplizumab effects on memory and regulatory T cells. Here immunoSEQ multiplex PCR was the method, and the copy in TCRdb shows in-frame clones only, minus some. This sample has approximately 120,000 clones, with about 94% found just once. Sequenced material: non-Treg CD4+ T cells sorted from blood. The source of these receptors is a human donor in good health.

This chain links TRBV25-1 with TRBJ1-2; 8 bases map to TRBD1. This CDR3 contains 14 residues. J gave up 4 bases and V 3 bases, and 4 bases lay outside the gene matches. Germline lookup yields CDR1 MGHDK and CDR2 SYGVNS. The CDR3 DNA is TGTGCCAGCAGTGACAGGACAGGGAGCTATGGCTACACCTTC. Protein product: CASSDRTGSYGYTF.

The J gene is TRBJ2-5, the V gene TRBV5-6; D is ambiguous. The CDR3 is made up of 13 amino acids. Per germline, CDR1 SGHDT and CDR2 YYEEEE. V shed 2 bases and J shed 1 base, with 6 bases lying between them. This chain's CDR3 is CASSFAVQETQYF. The CDR3 nucleotides read TGTGCCAGCAGCTTCGCGGTCCAAGAGACCCAGTACTTC.

V is TRBV6-1 and J is TRBJ2-2; D gene unclear. Between the trimmed V and J ends, which lost 4 bases and 2 bases, there was a span of 8 bases. CDR3 size: 14 residues. The germline CDR1 and CDR2 sequences are MNHNS and SASEGT. CDR3 sequence (DNA): TGTGCCAGCAGTGTTCAGGAAAACACCGGGGAGCTGTTTTTT. Its translation is CASSVQENTGELFF.

The chain couples TRBV25-1 to TRBJ2-3; 11 bases are shared with TRBD2. Trimming cost V 3 bases and J 0 bases; bases outside gene matches: 5. This CDR3 is 17 amino acids long. Germline loops: CDR1 MGHDK, CDR2 SYGVNS. CDR3: CASSEIAGGRSTDTQYF. The CDR3, as DNA: TGTGCCAGCAGTGAGATAGCGGGGGGGAGAAGCACAGATACGCAGTATTTT.

The rearrangement uses TRBV6-1 and TRBJ2-1, with TRBD1 identical over 8 bases. Germline CDR1 MNHNS, CDR2 SASEGT. CDR3 length: 13 residues. Unmatched junction bases numbered 3, after V lost 4 bases and J lost 7 bases. DNA of the CDR3: TGTGCCAGCAGTGGACAGGGGTGGAATGAGCAGTTCTTC. Translated: CASSGQGWNEQFF.

In this sample, this clone turned up once. In DNA, the CDR3 is TGTGCCAGCTCTCCAGACATAAACTATGGCTACACCTTC. As protein: CASSPDINYGYTF. This chain joins TRBV18 and TRBJ1-2, with D hard to call. The V end lost 6 bases, the J end lost 2 bases, and 10 bases lay between the germline ends. The germline V gene has CDR1 KGHSH and CDR2 LQKENI. The CDR3 loop spans 13 amino acids.

This sequence joins TRBV5-4 and TRBJ2-3; 7 positions match TRBD2. Germline assignment: CDR1 SGHNT and CDR2 YYREEE (reference sequence). V dropped 2 bases and J dropped 5; count of bases not matched to a gene: 5. The CDR3 sequence is 14 residues long. Here the CDR3 DNA reads TGTGCCAGCAGCTTCGGGGGGAGGAAAGATACGCAGTATTTT. Encoded protein: CASSFGGRKDTQYF. Together with reference TRBV5-4 and TRBJ2-3, the CDR3 gives the full variable domain: ETGVTQSPTHLIKTRGQQVTLRCSSQSGHNTVSWYQQALGQGPQFIFQYYREEENGRGNFPPRFSGLQFPNYSSELNVNALELDDSALYLCASSFGGRKDTQYFGPGTRLTVL.

The chain is built from TRBV21-1 and TRBJ1-6. TRBV21-1 is a known pseudogene. This CDR3 is built from 15 residues. CDR3 residues: CASSKGSMDNSPLHF. The CDR3 DNA reads TGTGCCAGCAGCAAAGGGAGTATGGATAATTCACCCCTCCACTTT.

DNA for the CDR3: TGTGCCAGCAGTCCACAGGATCCGGGGGCGGATGAGCAGTTCTTC. Translated, it gives CASSPQDPGADEQFF. The chain carries TRBV6-5 and TRBJ2-1; D assignment may be TRBD1 or TRBD2 (6 bases each). Germline-derived CDR1 and CDR2 are MNHEY and SVGAGI. V gave up 5 bases and J gave up 8 bases, with 19 bases separating them. The CDR3 extends over 15 amino acids.

This clone occurred once. The chain recombines TRBV5-4 with TRBJ2-5; 9 bases line up with TRBD2. The germline V gene encodes CDR1 SGHNT and CDR2 YYREEE (reference sequence). The ends lost 4 bases at V and 0 bases at J; junction bases unmatched: 4. The CDR3 sequence is 15 residues long. The CDR3 region has the DNA TGTGCCAGCAGCCAAGCGGGGGGCTACCAAGAGACCCAGTACTTC. Its protein is CASSQAGGYQETQYF.

This rearrangement joins TRBV19 to TRBJ1-1, with D possibly being TRBD1 (5 bases). Germline V gene lookup returns CDR1 LNHDA and CDR2 SQIVND (reference sequence). The CDR3 runs 15 residues. Trimming pared 0 bases from V and 5 bases from J, leaving 13 bases between. Written as DNA, the CDR3 is TGTGCCAGTAGTATAGAGGCCAGGGTAGGGACTGAAGCTTTCTTT. This codes for CASSIEARVGTEAFF.

The CDR3 loop reads CASSPGPGRGQPQHF. In DNA, the CDR3 is TGTGCCAGCAGCCCCGGGCCAGGAAGGGGCCAGCCCCAGCATTTT. The rearrangement joins TRBV2 to TRBJ1-5, with D possibly TRBD1 on 5 matching bases. This CDR3 region has 15 residues. The germline gives CDR1 SNHLY, CDR2 FYNNEI. With 6 bases removed from V and 7 bases from J, the gap between germline ends came to 19 bases. The full variable domain, its missing parts supplied by reference TRBV2 and TRBJ1-5, is EPEVTQTPSHQVTQMGQEVILRCVPISNHLYFYWYRQILGQKVEFLVSFYNNEISEKSEIFDDQFSVERPDGSNFTLKIRSTKLEDSAMYFCASSPGPGRGQPQHFGDGTRLSIL.

The gene calls are TRBV2 and TRBJ2-1; D perhaps matches TRBD1 (6 bases). The V gene's germline CDR1 is SNHLY and CDR2 FYNNEI. Trimming pared 6 bases from V and 4 bases from J, leaving 13 bases between. This CDR3 is 14 amino acids long. DNA for the CDR3: TGTGCCAGCAGGGAGGATACAGGGTACAATGAGCAGTTCTTC. It translates to CASREDTGYNEQFF.

The rearrangement joins TRBV4-2 to TRBJ1-2, with 7 bases identical to TRBD1. Trimming removed 0 bases from V and 7 bases from J; junction bases left unmatched: 14. Germline CDR1 LGHNA, CDR2 YNFKEQ. The CDR3 is 17 amino acids. The CDR3 is CASSQDLGDSRTVGYTF. The CDR3 DNA reads TGTGCCAGCAGCCAAGATTTGGGGGACAGCCGGACGGTTGGCTACACCTTC.

The genes are TRBV7-2 and TRBJ1-2; TRBD1 agrees at 8 bases. The trim removed 1 base at V and 6 bases at J, leaving 1 base unmatched. CDR1 and CDR2 (germline): SGHTA, FQGNSA. This CDR3 is built from 13 residues. CDR3 sequence: CASSLGGQDGYTF. The CDR3 DNA is TGTGCCAGCAGCTTAGGGGGACAGGATGGCTACACCTTC.

This chain links TRBV28 with TRBJ1-2, with D possibly TRBD1 on 5 matching bases. Germline CDR1 reads MDHEN; CDR2 reads SYDVKM. With 5 bases removed from V and 4 bases from J, the gap between germline ends came to 20 bases. CDR3 length: 16 amino acids. CDR3 in DNA: TGTGCCAGCAGTCTCAATCAGGGCGCGGGTGGCTATGGCTACACCTTC. This gives the protein CASSLNQGAGGYGYTF.

The chain carries TRBV5-6 and TRBJ2-3, with D unresolved. CDR1 is SGHDT and CDR2 is YYEEEE in the germline V gene. The CDR3 runs to 12 residues. Trimming shortened V by 4 bases and J by 0 bases, and 3 bases separated the two germline ends. The CDR3 sequence is CASSPSTDTQYF. CDR3 in DNA: TGTGCCAGCAGCCCAAGCACAGATACGCAGTATTTT.

This chain uses TRBV19 with TRBJ1-2; 8 positions match TRBD1. V lost 10 bases to trimming and J lost 5 bases; unmatched junction nucleotides: 12. Germline CDR1 LNHDA, CDR2 SQIVND (reference sequence). The CDR3 is 14 amino acids. Here the CDR3 reads CATGGDRLLYGYTF. CDR3 bases: TGTGCCACTGGGGGGGACAGGCTCCTTTATGGCTACACCTTC.

This chain connects TRBV6-6 to TRBJ2-5; D tentatively fits TRBD1 or TRBD2 (5 bases each). The germline V gene has CDR1 MNHNY and CDR2 SVGAGI (reference sequence). Trimming removed 2 bases from V and 1 base from J, with 5 bases in between. This CDR3 contains 13 residues. The CDR3 nucleotides read TGTGCCAGCAGTTACGGGGGCCAAGAGACCCAGTACTTC. This sequence encodes CASSYGGQETQYF.

This clone has only a few counts. The chain is built from TRBV2 and TRBJ1-5; 7 bases are shared with TRBD1. This CDR3 comprises 15 residues. V lost 5 bases to trimming and J lost 6 bases; unmatched junction nucleotides: 10. The germline gives CDR1 SNHLY, CDR2 FYNNEI. The DNA for the CDR3 is TGTGCCAGCAGTCTTTCAGACAGGGAGGCTCAGCCCCAGCATTTT. Amino acid sequence: CASSLSDREAQPQHF.

CDR3 sequence: CASSPGTGGGYGYTF. The CDR3 coding sequence is TGTGCCAGCAGCCCCGGGACAGGGGGCGGCTATGGCTACACCTTC. V gene TRBV14 combines with J gene TRBJ1-2; the match to TRBD1 covers 12 bases. The V segment lost 4 bases and the J segment 4 bases; nucleotides outside the gene matches: 4. The germline V gene has CDR1 SGHDN and CDR2 FVKESK. This CDR3 has 15 residues.

This clone appeared once. The CDR3 region has the DNA TGTGCCAGCTCACCGGGACACCAAGAGACCCAGTACTTC. This gives the protein CASSPGHQETQYF. The chain joins TRBV18 to TRBJ2-5; D may be TRBD1 or TRBD2 (5 bases each). The CDR3 contains 13 residues. Germline values: CDR1 KGHSH, CDR2 LQKENI. Trimming left V 3 bases short and J 0 bases short, with 5 bases between.

V gene TRBV19 combines with J gene TRBJ2-6; a possible D gene is TRBD2 (5 bases). Trimming stripped 1 base from V and 3 bases from J, with 7 bases between. CDR1 and CDR2 (germline): LNHDA, SQIVND (reference sequence). The CDR3 is made up of 15 amino acids. CDR3 protein: CASSIGGSGANVLTF. In DNA, the CDR3 is TGTGCCAGTAGTATAGGTGGGAGTGGGGCCAACGTCCTGACTTTC.

The CDR3 reads CAISALAGGPEQYF. CDR3 nucleotides: TGTGCCATCAGTGCCTTGGCGGGGGGGCCCGAGCAGTACTTC. This chain joins TRBV10-3 and TRBJ2-7, with 9 positions matching TRBD2. The CDR3 consists of 14 residues. Germline-derived CDR1 and CDR2 are ENHRY and SYGVKD. The V segment lost 4 bases and the J segment 6 bases; nucleotides outside the gene matches: 7.

V gene TRBV2 combines with J gene TRBJ1-2; perhaps TRBD1 as D (5 bases). This CDR3 comprises 14 residues. Germline CDR1 reads SNHLY; CDR2 reads FYNNEI. Trimming cost V 8 bases and J 4 bases, with 17 bases left between them. The CDR3 reads CASGGQGASYGYTF. The DNA of the CDR3 is TGTGCCAGCGGAGGGCAGGGCGCTTCCTATGGCTACACCTTC. Full variable domain (missing parts from reference TRBV2 and TRBJ1-2): EPEVTQTPSHQVTQMGQEVILRCVPISNHLYFYWYRQILGQKVEFLVSFYNNEISEKSEIFDDQFSVERPDGSNFTLKIRSTKLEDSAMYFCASGGQGASYGYTFGSGTRLTVV.

This clone was seen just once. The V gene is TRBV12-5, the J gene TRBJ2-2; unclear D gene. Trimming cost V 2 bases and J 2 bases, with 18 bases left between them. CDR1 LGHNT and CDR2 FRNRAP come from the germline V gene. The length of the CDR3 is 18 residues. The CDR3 bases are TGTGCTAGTGGTTTGACCCCACTCCGGGCCCTAAACACCGGGGAGCTGTTTTTT. It translates to CASGLTPLRALNTGELFF.

The chain recombines TRBV5-1 with TRBJ1-1; D unclear. CDR1 and CDR2 from the germline V gene are SGHRS and YFSETQ. The CDR3 totals 14 residues. V lost 1 base and J 0 bases, leaving 7 bases between the germline ends. The CDR3 bases are TGCGCCAGCAGCTTGATGATTCTGAACACTGAAGCTTTCTTT. Translating it yields CASSLMILNTEAFF.

The chain combines TRBV5-4 with TRBJ2-3; 9 bases match TRBD2. V trimming: 0 bases; J trimming: 4 bases; junction bases outside the gene matches: 3. The V gene's germline CDR1 is SGHNT and CDR2 YYREEE (reference sequence). The CDR3 has 15 residues. The CDR3 bases are TGTGCCAGCAGCTTGGTGGGGACTAGCCCAGATACGCAGTATTTT. It encodes CASSLVGTSPDTQYF.

The chain has TRBV7-3 and TRBJ2-5; TRBD1 aligns across 11 bases. The V and J ends lost 4 bases and 5 bases, in that order; junction bases with no gene match: 9. Germline CDR1 SGHTA, CDR2 FQGTGA. This CDR3 has 16 amino acids. The CDR3 spells CASSSTGQGAWETQYF. The CDR3 nucleotides are TGTGCCAGCAGCTCCACTGGACAGGGGGCTTGGGAGACCCAGTACTTC.